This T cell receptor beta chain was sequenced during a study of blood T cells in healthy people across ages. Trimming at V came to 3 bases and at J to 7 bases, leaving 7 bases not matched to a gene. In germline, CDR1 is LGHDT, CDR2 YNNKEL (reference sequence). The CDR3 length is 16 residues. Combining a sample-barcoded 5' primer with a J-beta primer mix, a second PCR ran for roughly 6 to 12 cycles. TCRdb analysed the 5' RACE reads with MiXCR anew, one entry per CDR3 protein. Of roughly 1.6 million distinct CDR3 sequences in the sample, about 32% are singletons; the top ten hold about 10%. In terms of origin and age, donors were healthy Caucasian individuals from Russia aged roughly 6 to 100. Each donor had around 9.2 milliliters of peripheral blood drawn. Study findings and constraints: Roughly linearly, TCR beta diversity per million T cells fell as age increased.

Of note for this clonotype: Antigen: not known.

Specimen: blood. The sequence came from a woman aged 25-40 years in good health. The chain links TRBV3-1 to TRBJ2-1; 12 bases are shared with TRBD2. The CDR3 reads CASSHSLAGGWNEQFF. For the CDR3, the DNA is TGTGCCAGCAGCCATTCACTAGCGGGAGGATGGAATGAGCAGTTCTTC.